This is a list of T cell receptor beta chains from one sample in a study of blood T cell repertoires in COVID-19. TCRdb's copy holds only in-frame clones and misses some; the assay was immunoSEQ multiplex PCR. The table has 250,000 to 300,000 clones, approximately 90% seen once; the top ten hold approximately 4.2%. Sequenced input: peripheral blood. Every receptor here comes from a man in his forties with acute or convalescent COVID-19. Each CDR3 is given with its conserved first and last residue. Only part of the rows carry a size: once, few, many, or a class if the clone is expanded.

cdr3_aa: CASSLGTGDESYGYTF
j_call: TRBJ1-2
v_call: TRBV5-1
clone_size: .

cdr3_aa: CASSPLVRTGELFF
j_call: TRBJ2-2
v_call: TRBV2
clone_size: once

cdr3_aa: CASSEGDRGGTDTQYF
j_call: TRBJ2-3
v_call: TRBV6-1
clone_size: .

cdr3_aa: CASSERSNSPLHF
j_call: TRBJ1-6
v_call: TRBV6-4
clone_size: .

cdr3_aa: CASSQEFRQPQHF
j_call: TRBJ1-5
v_call: TRBV3-1/TRBV3-2
clone_size: .

cdr3_aa: CASSPGLAPTGELFF
j_call: TRBJ2-2
v_call: TRBV6-5
clone_size: .

cdr3_aa: CASSEDRDREAFF
j_call: TRBJ1-1
v_call: TRBV6-1
clone_size: .

cdr3_aa: CASSQLHREQYF
j_call: TRBJ2-7
v_call: TRBV3-1/TRBV3-2
clone_size: .

cdr3_aa: CAWSVRRRFVYGYTF
j_call: TRBJ1-2
v_call: TRBV30
clone_size: .

cdr3_aa: CASSQVVTANTEAFF
j_call: TRBJ1-1
v_call: TRBV4-1
clone_size: .

cdr3_aa: CASSPLAGGFQLTDTQYF
j_call: TRBJ2-3
v_call: TRBV18
clone_size: .

cdr3_aa: CAISNFLTGSDYNEQFF
j_call: TRBJ2-1
v_call: TRBV10-3
clone_size: .

cdr3_aa: CASSPGSSGANVLTF
j_call: TRBJ2-6
v_call: TRBV2
clone_size: .

cdr3_aa: CASGKGVYNSPLHF
j_call: TRBJ1-6
v_call: TRBV6-5
clone_size: .

cdr3_aa: CASSQEWAQGLGYTF
j_call: TRBJ1-2
v_call: TRBV3-1/TRBV3-2
clone_size: .

cdr3_aa: CASSVGGSPYEQYF
j_call: TRBJ2-7
v_call: TRBV9
clone_size: .

cdr3_aa: CASSLVGGDSPLHF
j_call: TRBJ1-6
v_call: TRBV7-2
clone_size: once

cdr3_aa: CAWTTQSGSNYEQYF
j_call: TRBJ2-7
v_call: TRBV30
clone_size: .

cdr3_aa: CATSRDGRQGGTQYF
j_call: TRBJ2-3
v_call: TRBV15
clone_size: .

cdr3_aa: CASSSSDRGAYGYTF
j_call: TRBJ1-2
v_call: TRBV6-5
clone_size: .

cdr3_aa: CASSLDLSSGPQHF
j_call: TRBJ1-5
v_call: TRBV11-2
clone_size: .

cdr3_aa: CASSQVSGNGYTF
j_call: TRBJ1-2
v_call: TRBV4-2
clone_size: .

cdr3_aa: CATSRSGNTEAFF
j_call: TRBJ1-1
v_call: TRBV15
clone_size: .

cdr3_aa: CASSPGQDKRGEQFF
j_call: TRBJ2-1
v_call: TRBV5-1
clone_size: .

cdr3_aa: CASSFQTGEPGEQFF
j_call: TRBJ2-1
v_call: TRBV5-1
clone_size: .

cdr3_aa: CASSLEGQGTDTQYF
j_call: TRBJ2-3
v_call: TRBV5-5
clone_size: .

cdr3_aa: CASRETGDGGTEAFF
j_call: TRBJ1-1
v_call: TRBV2
clone_size: .

cdr3_aa: CATSQGRDSFGNQPQHF
j_call: TRBJ1-5
v_call: TRBV24-1
clone_size: .

cdr3_aa: CASSELTGRSTEAFF
j_call: TRBJ1-1
v_call: TRBV6-1
clone_size: .

cdr3_aa: CASSLDGYGGAEETQYF
j_call: TRBJ2-5
v_call: TRBV28
clone_size: .

cdr3_aa: CASTTGTAGNSPLHF
j_call: TRBJ1-6
v_call: TRBV27
clone_size: .

cdr3_aa: CASSLHYNSPLHF
j_call: TRBJ1-6
v_call: TRBV11-2
clone_size: .

cdr3_aa: CASSPGTFNTEAFF
j_call: TRBJ1-1
v_call: TRBV9
clone_size: .

cdr3_aa: CASHSGGAGTQYF
j_call: TRBJ2-3
v_call: TRBV19
clone_size: .

cdr3_aa: CASSLWGQSPDTQYF
j_call: TRBJ2-3
v_call: TRBV5-8
clone_size: .

cdr3_aa: CASTEGRDYGYTF
j_call: TRBJ1-2
v_call: TRBV7-8
clone_size: .

cdr3_aa: CASSLDGQPNTEAFF
j_call: TRBJ1-1
v_call: TRBV5-1
clone_size: .

cdr3_aa: CASSPTTGNTIYF
j_call: TRBJ1-3
v_call: TRBV7-9
clone_size: .

cdr3_aa: CASMLSGSMNTEAFF
j_call: TRBJ1-1
v_call: TRBV28
clone_size: few

cdr3_aa: CASTPTGTGPSYEQYF
j_call: TRBJ2-7
v_call: TRBV19
clone_size: .

cdr3_aa: CASSSAIALTGELFF
j_call: TRBJ2-2
v_call: TRBV7-9
clone_size: .

cdr3_aa: CASSLESGENYGYTF
j_call: TRBJ1-2
v_call: TRBV5-8
clone_size: .

cdr3_aa: CASSQGYSNSPLHF
j_call: TRBJ1-6
v_call: TRBV4-2
clone_size: .

cdr3_aa: CASMAGRYNNEQFF
j_call: TRBJ2-1
v_call: TRBV19
clone_size: .

cdr3_aa: CASSQDWLTDTQYF
j_call: TRBJ2-3
v_call: TRBV4-1
clone_size: .

cdr3_aa: CAINRGLGGYTF
j_call: TRBJ1-2
v_call: TRBV10-3
clone_size: .

cdr3_aa: CASSDRGEEKLFF
j_call: TRBJ1-4
v_call: TRBV3-1/TRBV3-2
clone_size: .

cdr3_aa: CASSPRQRNSYEQYF
j_call: TRBJ2-7
v_call: TRBV3-1/TRBV3-2
clone_size: .